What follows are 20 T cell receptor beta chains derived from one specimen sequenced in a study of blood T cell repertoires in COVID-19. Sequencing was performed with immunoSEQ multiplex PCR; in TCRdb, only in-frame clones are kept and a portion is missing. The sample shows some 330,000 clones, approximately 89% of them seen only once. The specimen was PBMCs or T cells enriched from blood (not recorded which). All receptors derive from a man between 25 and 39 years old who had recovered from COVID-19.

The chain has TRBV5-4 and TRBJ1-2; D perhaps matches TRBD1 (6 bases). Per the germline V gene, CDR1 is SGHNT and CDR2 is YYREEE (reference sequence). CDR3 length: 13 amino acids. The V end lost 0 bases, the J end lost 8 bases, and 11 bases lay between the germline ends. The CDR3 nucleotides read TGTGCCAGCAGCTTGGCAGGGGCGCGGGGCTACACCTTC. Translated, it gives CASSLAGARGYTF. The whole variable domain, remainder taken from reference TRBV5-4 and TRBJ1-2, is ETGVTQSPTHLIKTRGQQVTLRCSSQSGHNTVSWYQQALGQGPQFIFQYYREEENGRGNFPPRFSGLQFPNYSSELNVNALELDDSALYLCASSLAGARGYTFGSGTRLTVV.

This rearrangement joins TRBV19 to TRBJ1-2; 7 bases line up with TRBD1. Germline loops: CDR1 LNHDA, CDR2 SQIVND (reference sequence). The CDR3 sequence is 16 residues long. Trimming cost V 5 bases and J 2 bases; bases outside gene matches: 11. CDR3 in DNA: TGTGCCAGTAGTCCCGGACAGGAGCGGCCGAACTATGGCTACACCTTC. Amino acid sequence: CASSPGQERPNYGYTF. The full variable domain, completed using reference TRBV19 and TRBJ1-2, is DGGITQSPKYLFRKEGQNVTLSCEQNLNHDAMYWYRQDPGQGLRLIYYSQIVNDFQKGDIAEGYSVSREKKESFPLTVTSAQKNPTAFYLCASSPGQERPNYGYTFGSGTRLTVV.

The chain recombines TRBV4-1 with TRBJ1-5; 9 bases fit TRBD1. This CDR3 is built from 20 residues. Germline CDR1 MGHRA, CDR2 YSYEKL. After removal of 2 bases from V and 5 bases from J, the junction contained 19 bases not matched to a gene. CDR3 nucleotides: TGCGCCAGCAGCCAACAGCTAAGGCCCCCCGGGACAGGGCTCGATCAGCCCCAGCATTTT. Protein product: CASSQQLRPPGTGLDQPQHF.

CDR3 amino acids: CASSNPLAGGFNEQFF. DNA for the CDR3: TGCGCCAGCAGCAACCCCCTAGCGGGCGGGTTCAATGAGCAGTTCTTC. The chain carries TRBV5-1 and TRBJ2-1; 8 nucleotides agree with TRBD2. This CDR3 is built from 16 residues. After removal of 4 bases from V and 6 bases from J, the junction contained 12 bases not matched to a gene. Germline assignment: CDR1 SGHRS and CDR2 YFSETQ. The whole variable domain, remainder taken from reference TRBV5-1 and TRBJ2-1, is KAGVTQTPRYLIKTRGQQVTLSCSPISGHRSVSWYQQTPGQGLQFLFEYFSETQRNKGNFPGRFSGRQFSNSRSEMNVSTLELGDSALYLCASSNPLAGGFNEQFFGPGTRLTVL.

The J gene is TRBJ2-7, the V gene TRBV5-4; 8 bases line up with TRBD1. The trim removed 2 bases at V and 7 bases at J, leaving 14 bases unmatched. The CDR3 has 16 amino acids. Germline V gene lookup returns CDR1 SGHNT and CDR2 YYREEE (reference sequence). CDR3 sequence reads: CASSLDRQGWGEEQYF. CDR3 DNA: TGTGCCAGCAGCTTAGATAGACAGGGGTGGGGCGAGGAGCAGTACTTC.

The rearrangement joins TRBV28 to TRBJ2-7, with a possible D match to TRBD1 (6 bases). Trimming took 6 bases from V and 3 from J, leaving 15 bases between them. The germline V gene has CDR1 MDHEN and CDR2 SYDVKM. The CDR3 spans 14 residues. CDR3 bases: TGTGCCAGCAGAGCAGGACAGCTTGTCTACGAGCAGTACTTC. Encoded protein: CASRAGQLVYEQYF.

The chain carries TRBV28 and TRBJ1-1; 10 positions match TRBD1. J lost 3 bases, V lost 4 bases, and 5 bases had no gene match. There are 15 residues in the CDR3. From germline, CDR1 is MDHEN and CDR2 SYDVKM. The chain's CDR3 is CASSSRTGGDTEAFF. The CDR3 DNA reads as TGTGCCAGCAGTTCCCGGACAGGGGGGGACACTGAAGCTTTCTTT.

The CDR3 nucleotides read TGTGCCACCAGTGATTTGCGGCGGGAGAACACCGGGGAGCTGTTTTTT. Translated, it gives CATSDLRRENTGELFF. V is TRBV24-1 and J is TRBJ2-2, with D perhaps matching TRBD2 (6 bases). Germline values: CDR1 KGHDR, CDR2 SFDVKD. This CDR3 region has 16 residues. V was clipped by 0 bases and J by 1 base, with 8 bases between them.

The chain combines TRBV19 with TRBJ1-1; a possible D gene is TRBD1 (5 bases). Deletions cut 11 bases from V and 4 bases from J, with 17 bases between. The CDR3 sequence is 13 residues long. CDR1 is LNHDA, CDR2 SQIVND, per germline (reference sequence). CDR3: CASAGVRGTEAFF. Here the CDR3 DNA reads TGTGCCTCCGCGGGGGTTCGGGGCACTGAAGCTTTCTTT.

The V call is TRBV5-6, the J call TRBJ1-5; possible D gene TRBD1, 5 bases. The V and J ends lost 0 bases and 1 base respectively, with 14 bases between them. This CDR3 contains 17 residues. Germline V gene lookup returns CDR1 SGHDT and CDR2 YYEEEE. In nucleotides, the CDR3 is TGTGCCAGCAGCTTGGGGCAGGGCCGGGGGAGCAATCAGCCCCAGCATTTT. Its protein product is CASSLGQGRGSNQPQHF.

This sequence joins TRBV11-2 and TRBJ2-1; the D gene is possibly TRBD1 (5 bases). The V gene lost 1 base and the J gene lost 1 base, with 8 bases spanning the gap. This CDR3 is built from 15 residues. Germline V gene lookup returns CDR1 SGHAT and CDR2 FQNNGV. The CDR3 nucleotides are TGTGCCAGCAGCTTAGCAGGGCTATCCTACAATGAGCAGTTCTTC. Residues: CASSLAGLSYNEQFF.

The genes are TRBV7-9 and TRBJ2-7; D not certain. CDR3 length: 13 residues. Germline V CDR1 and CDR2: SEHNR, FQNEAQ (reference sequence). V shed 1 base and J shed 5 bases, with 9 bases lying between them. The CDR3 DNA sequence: TGTGCCAGCAGCTTAGGACACTTCCACGAGCAGTACTTC. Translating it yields CASSLGHFHEQYF. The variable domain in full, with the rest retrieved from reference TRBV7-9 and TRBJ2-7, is DTGVSQNPRHKITKRGQNVTFRCDPISEHNRLYWYRQTLGQGPEFLTYFQNEAQLEKSRLLSDRFSAERPKGSFSTLEIQRTEQGDSAMYLCASSLGHFHEQYFGPGTRLTVT.

The DNA for the CDR3 is TGTGCCAGCAGCCCCGAGGGAGGGCGCGATGAAAAACTGTTTTTT. Translation: CASSPEGGRDEKLFF. The chain is built from TRBV9 and TRBJ1-4, with no clear D. V gave up 4 bases and J gave up 6 bases, with 16 bases separating them. CDR1 and CDR2 (germline): SGDLS, YYNGEE. There are 15 residues in the CDR3.

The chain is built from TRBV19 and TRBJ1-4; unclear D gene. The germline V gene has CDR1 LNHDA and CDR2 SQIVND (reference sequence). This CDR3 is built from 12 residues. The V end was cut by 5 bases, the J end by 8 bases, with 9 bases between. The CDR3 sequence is CASSADTEKLFF. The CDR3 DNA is TGTGCCAGTAGTGCGGATACGGAAAAACTGTTTTTT.

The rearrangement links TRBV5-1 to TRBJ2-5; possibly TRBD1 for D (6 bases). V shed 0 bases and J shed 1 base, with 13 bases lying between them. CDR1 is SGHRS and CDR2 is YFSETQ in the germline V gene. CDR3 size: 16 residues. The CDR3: CASSLGGPLGQETQYF. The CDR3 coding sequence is TGCGCCAGCAGCTTGGGGGGGCCGCTAGGCCAAGAGACCCAGTACTTC.

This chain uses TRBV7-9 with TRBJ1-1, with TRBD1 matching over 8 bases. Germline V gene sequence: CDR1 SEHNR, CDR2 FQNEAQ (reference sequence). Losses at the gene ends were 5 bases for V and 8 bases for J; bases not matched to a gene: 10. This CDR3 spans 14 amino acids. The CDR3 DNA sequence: TGTGCCAGCAGCCAGGGACAGGTCTCACCCGAAGCTTTCTTT. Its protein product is CASSQGQVSPEAFF.

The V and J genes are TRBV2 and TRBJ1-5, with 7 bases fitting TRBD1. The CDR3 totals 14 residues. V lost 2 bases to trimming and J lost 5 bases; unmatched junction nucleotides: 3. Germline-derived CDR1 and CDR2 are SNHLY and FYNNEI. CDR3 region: CASSEPGGYQPQHF. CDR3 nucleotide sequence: TGTGCCAGCAGTGAACCAGGGGGTTATCAGCCCCAGCATTTT.

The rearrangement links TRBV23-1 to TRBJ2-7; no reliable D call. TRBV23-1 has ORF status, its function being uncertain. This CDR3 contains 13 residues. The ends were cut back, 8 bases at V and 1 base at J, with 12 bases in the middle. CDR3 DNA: TGCGCCAGCGGGCAAAGGAAGTCCTACGAGCAGTACTTC. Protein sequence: CASGQRKSYEQYF.

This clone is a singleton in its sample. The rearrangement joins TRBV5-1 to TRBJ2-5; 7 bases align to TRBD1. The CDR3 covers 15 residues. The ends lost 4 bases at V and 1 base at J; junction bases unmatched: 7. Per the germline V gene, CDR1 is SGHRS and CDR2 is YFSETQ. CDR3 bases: TGCGCCAGCAGCCTCTTAACAGGGGTCCAAGAGACCCAGTACTTC. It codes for CASSLLTGVQETQYF.

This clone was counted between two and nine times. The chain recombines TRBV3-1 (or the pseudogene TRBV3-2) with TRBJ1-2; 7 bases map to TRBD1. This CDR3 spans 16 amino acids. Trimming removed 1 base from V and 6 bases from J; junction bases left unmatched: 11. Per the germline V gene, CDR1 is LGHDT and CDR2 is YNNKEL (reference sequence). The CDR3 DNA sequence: TGTGCCAGCAGCCAAGTCTTCCTAAAACAGGGGAATGGCTACACCTTC. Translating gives CASSQVFLKQGNGYTF.